The present TCR beta chain was sequenced within a study of T cells in Graves' hyperthyroidism and ophthalmopathy. The length of the CDR3 is 14 residues. Germline-derived CDR1 and CDR2 are SGDLS and YYNGEE. As for this clonotype: Since a much larger clone is just one base distant, this may be a read error.

The source material, RNA transcripts, was used to amplify TCR beta CDR3 regions. The TCR CDR3 first-round RT-PCR relied on the HTBI primer set. TCRdb re-called the multiplex PCR reads with MiXCR, one entry per CDR3 protein. Of approximately 260,000 distinct CDR3 sequences in the sample, approximately 14% were seen once. This TCR was sampled from a woman in her forties or fifties with Graves' hyperthyroidism that later progressed to Graves' ophthalmopathy. The sequencing sample was made of blood. The J gene is TRBJ1-6, the V gene TRBV9, with 7 bases matching TRBD1. The CDR3 region has the DNA TGTGCCAGCAGCGTTGGGCAGGGGGATTCACCCCTCCGCTTT. Translation gives CASSVGQGDSPLRF.